This T cell receptor beta chain was recorded in a study of radiation and T cells in renal cell carcinoma (dated by TCRdb to 2018 to 2021). Broadly, across the study: Samples were obtained from a clinical trial, in which 15 Gy stereotactic body radiation therapy was delivered to primary renal cell carcinomas and nephrectomy was performed 4 weeks later. In total, approximately 54 samples, comprising approximately 25 tumors and 27 peripheral blood samples, were subjected to TCR beta sequencing. A total of 4,016,671 unique CDR3 nucleotide sequences, encoding some 2,700,000 unique CDR3 amino acid sequences, were found across all 55 or so samples. What the authors observed across the whole study: No pretreatment tumor biopsies were available, so the baseline intratumoral presence of clonotypes could not be determined. Dynamics of the blood repertoire were not tracked past 4 weeks after treatment. In blood, the top tumor clonotypes increased between baseline and 2 weeks post-radiation and then shrank by 4 weeks, which suggests that tumor-resident clones expanded only transiently. Because the trial had a single-armed design, the trial could not examine how radiation dose or scheduling affected the TCR repertoire.

Counted from cysteine to phenylalanine, this CDR3 has 14 amino acids. Of the read, only the CDR3 DNA is kept; its 42 bases are in frame from base 1. The V end loses 7 bases and the J end loses 4 bases, and a stretch of 15 bases separates them. The germline V gene gives CDR1 as KGHSH and CDR2 as LQKENI. This clone was counted once. Its antigen remains undetermined. Base-call qualities are not available, and no considerably larger clone is one nucleotide away. According to the study, the label for this sample's time point signals: blood 2 weeks post-SBRT. What this sample's treatment or condition label stands for: 15 Gy SBRT to primary tumor, nephrectomy 4 weeks later. To track tumor-enriched clonotypes, serial peripheral blood was sampled from radiation-treated patients at baseline and at 2 weeks and 4 weeks after SBRT. All patients had renal cell carcinoma with clear cell pathology. Genomic DNA for TCR sequencing was prepared using the QIAamp DNA Blood Mini Kit (Qiagen). The analyses included only samples that passed all quality control checks.

Following the manufacturer's recommendations, the immunoSEQ kit was used to generate TCR beta libraries from genomic DNA. For library preparation, a first multiplex PCR was performed with proprietary primers, followed by a second PCR in which unique barcodes were added, and bead cleanups were performed after each round. A positive control reaction and a negative control reaction, both provided in the kit, were run with every batch of samples. The final libraries underwent checking on an Agilent 4200 TapeStation D1000 ScreenTape, volumetric pooling, and quantification by qPCR. An Illumina NextSeq500 fitted with a MidOutput 150-cycle cartridge performed the sequencing, running 156 Read1 cycles and 15 Index1 cycles with the kit's custom primers. The pooled library was loaded at 1.0 pM, with an approximately 21% PhiX control spiked in. From the authors' description of their analysis: Vendor-processed data were analyzed in R, and a clonotype was defined as all T cells sharing the same CDR3 nucleotide sequence. In the clone abundance analyses, frequencies were normalized to the 10,000 most abundant clones in each sample. Public T cell clones, which averaged fewer than five per sample, were excluded before analysis. Tumor-enriched and baseline blood-enriched clonotypes were defined by at least a 32-fold difference in abundance between compartments. A beta-binomial differential abundance model was used to identify clonotypes that expanded or contracted between blood time points. Tumor-blood repertoire similarity was measured with the Baroni-Urbani and Buser coefficient, and groups were compared using two-tailed Wilcoxon tests in R. TCRdb re-hosts the immuneACCESS table, in-frame sequences only. Its copies lack some clones; in the studies checked, an unresolved V gene accounts for under half of them, and the cause for the rest is not known. V, J and clone size reflect that table, while D and trimming were determined from the DNA. The sample data list fewer than 150,000 clones, and around 90% of these were observed just once. Jointly, the top ten make up 5.8% of the sample.

The sequence is built from TRBV18 and TRBJ2-3; the D gene is possibly TRBD2, with 7 bases matching. Here the sequenced sample was blood, taken from a patient whose treatment included radiotherapy and nephrectomy. The receptor was derived from an older woman with renal cell carcinoma. The CDR3 in this case is CASYGGANADTQYF. In nucleotides, the sequence is TGTGCCAGCTATGGGGGGGCCAACGCAGATACGCAGTATTTT.